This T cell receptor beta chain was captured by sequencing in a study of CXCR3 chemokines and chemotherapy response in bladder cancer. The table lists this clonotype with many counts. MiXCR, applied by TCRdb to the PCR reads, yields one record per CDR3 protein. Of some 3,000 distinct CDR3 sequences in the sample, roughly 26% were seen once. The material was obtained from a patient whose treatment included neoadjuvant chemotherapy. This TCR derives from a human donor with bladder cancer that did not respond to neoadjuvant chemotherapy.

CDR3: CSAGTAYNEQFF. CDR3 nucleotides: TGCAGTGCTGGGACAGCATACAATGAGCAGTTCTTC. V and J are TRBV20-1 and TRBJ2-1, with 7 bases that match TRBD1. Per germline, CDR1 DFQATT and CDR2 SNEGSKA (reference sequence). The CDR3 loop spans 12 amino acids. V shed 5 bases and J 4 bases; nucleotides not matched to a gene: 2.